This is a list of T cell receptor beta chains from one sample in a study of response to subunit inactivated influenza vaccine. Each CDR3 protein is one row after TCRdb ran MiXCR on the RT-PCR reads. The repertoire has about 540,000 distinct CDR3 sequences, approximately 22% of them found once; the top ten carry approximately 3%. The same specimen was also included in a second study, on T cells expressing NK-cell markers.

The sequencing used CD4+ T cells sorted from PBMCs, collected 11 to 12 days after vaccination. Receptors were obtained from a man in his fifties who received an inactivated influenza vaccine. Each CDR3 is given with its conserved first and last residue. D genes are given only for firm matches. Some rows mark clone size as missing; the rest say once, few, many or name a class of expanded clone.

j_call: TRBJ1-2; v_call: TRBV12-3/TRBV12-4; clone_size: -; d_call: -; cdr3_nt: TGTGCCAGCAATCCCCCTGGAGGGGTGTATGGCTACACCTTC; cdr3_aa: CASNPPGGVYGYTF
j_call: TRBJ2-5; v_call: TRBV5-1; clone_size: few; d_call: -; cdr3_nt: TGCGCCAGCAGCTTGGCCTCAGAGTCGGGCGAGACCCAGTACTTC; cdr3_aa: CASSLASESGETQYF
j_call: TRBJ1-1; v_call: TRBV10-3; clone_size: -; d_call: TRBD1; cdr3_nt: TGTGCCATCATCCCGGACAGGGGCGTAGGTACTGAAGCTTTCTTT; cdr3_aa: CAIIPDRGVGTEAFF
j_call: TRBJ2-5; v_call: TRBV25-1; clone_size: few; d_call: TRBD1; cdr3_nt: TGTGCCAGCAGTCCCCGAGGCAGGGGGCTGGGGGAGACCCAGTACTTC; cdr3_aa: CASSPRGRGLGETQYF
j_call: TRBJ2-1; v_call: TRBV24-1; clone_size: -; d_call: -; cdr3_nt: TGTGCCACCGCGGATGGCTCCTACAATGAGCAGTTCTTC; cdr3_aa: CATADGSYNEQFF
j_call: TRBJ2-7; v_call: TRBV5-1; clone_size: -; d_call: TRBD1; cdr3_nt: TGCGCCAGCAGCTTTTCCCCGGGACAGGGGAACGAGCAGTACTTC; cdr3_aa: CASSFSPGQGNEQYF
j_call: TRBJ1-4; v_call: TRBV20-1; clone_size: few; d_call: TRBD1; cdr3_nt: TGCAGTGCTAGGCCAGTGACAGGGGCGGGTGAAAAACTGTTTTTT; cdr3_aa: CSARPVTGAGEKLFF
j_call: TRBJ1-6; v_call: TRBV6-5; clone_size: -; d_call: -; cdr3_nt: TGTGCCAGCAGTTACGTCCCGGGGAATGCGAATTCACCCCTCCACTTT; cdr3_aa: CASSYVPGNANSPLHF
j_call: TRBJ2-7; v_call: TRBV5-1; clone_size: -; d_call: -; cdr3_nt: TGCGCCAGCAGCTTGGTTGCGACAGAGCACTCCTACGAGCAGTACTTC; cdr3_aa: CASSLVATEHSYEQYF
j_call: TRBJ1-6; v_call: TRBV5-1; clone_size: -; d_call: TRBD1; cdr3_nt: TGCGCCAGCAGCTCAGCGGGACAGGGGGCAGGTTCACCCCTCCACTTT; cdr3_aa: CASSSAGQGAGSPLHF
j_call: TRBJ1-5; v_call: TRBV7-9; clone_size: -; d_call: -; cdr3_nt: TGTGCCAGCAGCTACCCCCCACATAGCAATCAGCCCCAGCATTTT; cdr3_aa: CASSYPPHSNQPQHF
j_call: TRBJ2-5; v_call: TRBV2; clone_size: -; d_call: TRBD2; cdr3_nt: TGTGCCAGCTCCCGGACTAGCGGGTACGAGACCCAGTACTTC; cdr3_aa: CASSRTSGYETQYF
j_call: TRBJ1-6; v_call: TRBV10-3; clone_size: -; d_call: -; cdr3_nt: TGTGCCATCGGGGCGCAGGGAATGAATTCACCCCTCCACTTT; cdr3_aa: CAIGAQGMNSPLHF
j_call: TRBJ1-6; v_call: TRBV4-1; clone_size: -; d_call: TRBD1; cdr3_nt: TGCGCCAGCAGCTCACAGGGGGCAAGGTCTGGGCCCCTCCACTTT; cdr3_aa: CASSSQGARSGPLHF
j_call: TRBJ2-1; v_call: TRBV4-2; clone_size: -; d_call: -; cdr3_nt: TGTGCCAGCAGCCATATAAGGGGGGGCTGGGCCAATGAGCAGTTCTTC; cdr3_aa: CASSHIRGGWANEQFF
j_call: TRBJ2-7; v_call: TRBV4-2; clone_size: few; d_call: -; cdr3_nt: TGTGCCAGCAGTATGTATCTCGTCTCCTACGAGCAGTACTTC; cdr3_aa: CASSMYLVSYEQYF
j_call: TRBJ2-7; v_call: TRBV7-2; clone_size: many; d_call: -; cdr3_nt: TGTGCCAGCAGCTTTCGGGGGGCCTCTTACGAGCAGTACTTC; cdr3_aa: CASSFRGASYEQYF
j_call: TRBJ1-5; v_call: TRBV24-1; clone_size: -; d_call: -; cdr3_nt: TGTGCCACCAGGGCAGGGGGCAATCAGCCCCAGCATTTT; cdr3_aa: CATRAGGNQPQHF
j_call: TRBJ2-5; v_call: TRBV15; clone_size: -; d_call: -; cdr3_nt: TGTGCCACCAGCAGAGATTTCGGGATCCAAGAGACCCAGTACTTC; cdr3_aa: CATSRDFGIQETQYF
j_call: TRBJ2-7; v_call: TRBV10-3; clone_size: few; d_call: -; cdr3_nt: TGTGCCATCAGTGAGCAGGGCTCCTACGAGCAGTACTTC; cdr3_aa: CAISEQGSYEQYF
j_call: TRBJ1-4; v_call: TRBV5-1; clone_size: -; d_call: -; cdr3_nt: TGCGCCAGCAGCTTGTCACAGAATGAAAAACTGTTTTTT; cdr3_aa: CASSLSQNEKLFF
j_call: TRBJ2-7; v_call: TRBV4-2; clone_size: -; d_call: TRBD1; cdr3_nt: TGTGCCAGCAGCCAAGCCCCACAGGGGGCTACCTACGAGCAGTACTTC; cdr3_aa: CASSQAPQGATYEQYF
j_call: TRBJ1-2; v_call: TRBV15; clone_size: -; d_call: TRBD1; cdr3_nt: TGTGCCACCAGTCCGGGACAGGGGTCCTATGGCTACACCTTC; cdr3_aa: CATSPGQGSYGYTF
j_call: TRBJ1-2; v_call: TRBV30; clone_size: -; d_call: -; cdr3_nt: TGTGCCTGGAGTGTTGGTTGGGGCCCCTATGGCTACACCTTC; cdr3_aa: CAWSVGWGPYGYTF
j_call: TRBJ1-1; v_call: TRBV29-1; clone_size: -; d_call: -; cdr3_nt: TGCAGCGTGAAGGACGAGACTGAAGCTTTCTTT; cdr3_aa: CSVKDETEAFF
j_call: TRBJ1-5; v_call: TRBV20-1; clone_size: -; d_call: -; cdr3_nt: TGCAGTGCTATACGAAGCAATCAGCCCCAGCATTTT; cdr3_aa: CSAIRSNQPQHF
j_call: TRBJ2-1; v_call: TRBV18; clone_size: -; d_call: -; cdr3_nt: TGTGCCAGCTCACCTCCTAGAATGGACAATGAGCAGTTCTTC; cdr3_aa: CASSPPRMDNEQFF
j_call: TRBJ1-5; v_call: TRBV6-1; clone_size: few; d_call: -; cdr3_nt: TGTGCCAGCAGTCAAAGGGGGGATAGCAATCAGCCCCAGCATTTT; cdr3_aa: CASSQRGDSNQPQHF
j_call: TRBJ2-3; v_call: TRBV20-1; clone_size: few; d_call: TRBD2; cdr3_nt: TGCAGTTCAAAGGGTAGCGGGGGCACAGATACGCAGTATTTT; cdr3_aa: CSSKGSGGTDTQYF
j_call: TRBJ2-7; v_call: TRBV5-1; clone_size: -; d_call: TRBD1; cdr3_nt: TGCGCCAGCAGCTCAACGTGGGACAGGAATTTCTACGAGCAGTACTTC; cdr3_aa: CASSSTWDRNFYEQYF
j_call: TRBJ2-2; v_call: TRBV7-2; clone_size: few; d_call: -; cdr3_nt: TGTGCCAGCAGCTCCTCGCCGCCGGGACGGCTCACCGGGGAGCTGTTTTTT; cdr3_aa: CASSSSPPGRLTGELFF